This T cell receptor beta chain came from a study of blood T cells in healthy people across ages. Study information: Through template switching, about one barcoded beta molecule was captured per two T cells, as measured in model experiments.

The CDR3 sequence is 13 residues long. Trimming pared 7 bases from V and 0 bases from J, leaving 9 bases between. Germline V gives CDR1 MNHNS, CDR2 SASEGT. It was with a sample-barcoded 5' primer and a J-beta primer mix that a second PCR of about 6 to 12 cycles was run. TCRdb processed the 5' RACE reads anew with MiXCR; each CDR3 protein has one entry. Altogether over 1,300,000 distinct CDR3 sequences are present, roughly 64% being singletons, with the ten largest covering 6.5% to 8.5%. Total RNA extracted from each sample amounted to at least 6 micrograms. This clonotype was sampled from a man aged 18 to 30 in good health. The rearrangement joins TRBV6-1 to TRBJ1-1, with D unresolved. Sequencing was carried out using blood. CDR3 nucleotide sequence: TGTGCCAGCAAGGCCCCGATGAACACTGAAGCTTTCTTT. It specifies CASKAPMNTEAFF.